The next 31 T cell receptor beta chains were all read from a single sample in a study of shared clonotypes between healthy human individuals. TCRdb's copy holds only in-frame clones and misses some; the assay was immunoSEQ multiplex PCR. The sample consists of around 2,000,000 clones, 95% of them appearing once. Material for sequencing was naive CD4+ T cells sorted from blood. Subset: CD45RA+ positively selected. These receptors were taken from a man aged 18-30 years in good health.

This chain links TRBV7-8 with TRBJ1-2, with 11 bases lining up with TRBD1. The CDR3 covers 14 residues. Germline CDR1 and CDR2: SGHVS and FQNEAQ. The V segment lost 3 bases and the J segment 8 bases; nucleotides outside the gene matches: 5. The CDR3 DNA reads TGTGCCAGCAGCTTCACAGGACAGGGGGCGGGCTACACCTTC. Translation: CASSFTGQGAGYTF.

The rearrangement links TRBV30 to TRBJ2-2; perhaps TRBD2 as D (5 bases). The CDR3 has 13 residues. V lost 1 base and J 5 bases, leaving 8 bases between the germline ends. Germline V gene data show CDR1 as GTSNPN and CDR2 as SVGIG (reference sequence). The CDR3 reads CAWSAGVTGELFF. The DNA of the CDR3 is TGTGCCTGGAGTGCCGGGGTGACCGGGGAGCTGTTTTTT.

The V and J genes are TRBV6-1 and TRBJ1-2, with D possibly matching TRBD1 (6 bases). CDR1 is MNHNS, CDR2 SASEGT, per germline. The V gene lost 4 bases and the J gene lost 0 bases, with 21 bases spanning the gap. The CDR3 extends over 18 amino acids. CDR3 sequence reads: CASSVWFGGPGPNYGYTF. The CDR3 DNA is TGTGCCAGCAGTGTATGGTTTGGGGGGCCAGGACCTAACTATGGCTACACCTTC.

The rearrangement joins TRBV2 to TRBJ2-1; maybe TRBD1 (6 bases). Trimming removed 7 bases from V and 15 bases from J, with 16 bases in between. CDR1 and CDR2 from the germline V gene are SNHLY and FYNNEI. CDR3 length equals 11 residues. CDR3 sequence (DNA): TGTGCCAGCAACAGCAGGGGCCCTCTGTTCTTC. Protein: CASNSRGPLFF.

Comments on this clone: Other DNA sequences within the sample encode an identical CDR3. J is TRBJ1-2 and V is TRBV20-1, with unresolved D. With 5 bases removed from V and 1 base from J, the gap between germline ends came to 5 bases. Looked up from germline, CDR1 is DFQATT and CDR2 is SNEGSKA (reference sequence). The length of the CDR3 is 11 residues. The CDR3 coding sequence is TGCAGTGCTTCGAGTAACTATGGCTACACCTTC. Translated, it gives CSASSNYGYTF.

With regard to this clone: Other DNA sequences of this sample code for an identical CDR3. The chain combines TRBV30 with TRBJ1-4; 7 bases are a match to TRBD1. V lost 1 base to trimming and J lost 4 bases; unmatched junction nucleotides: 3. This CDR3 is built from 14 residues. The germline V gene has CDR1 GTSNPN and CDR2 SVGIG (reference sequence). CDR3 sequence (DNA): TGTGCCTGGAGTGCGGGACAGCTTAATGAAAAACTGTTTTTT. It specifies CAWSAGQLNEKLFF.

The V and J genes are TRBV6-6 and TRBJ2-7; the match to TRBD1 covers 9 bases. The length of the CDR3 is 16 residues. V was pared by 0 bases and J by 6 bases, with 9 bases of the junction left unmatched. Germline assignment: CDR1 MNHNY and CDR2 SVGAGI (reference sequence). CDR3 DNA: TGTGCCAGCAGTTACTCCTCGGGACAGGGAGCCCTCGAGCAGTACTTC. This sequence encodes CASSYSSGQGALEQYF.

The chain employs TRBV7-9 and TRBJ1-3; possible D gene TRBD1, 6 bases. CDR1 is SEHNR, CDR2 FQNEAQ, per germline (reference sequence). Trimming pared 2 bases from V and 4 bases from J, leaving 18 bases between. There are 17 residues in the CDR3. The CDR3 DNA reads TGTGCCAGCAGCTTAATCGTCTCCGACAGGTCAGGAAACACCATATATTTT. It encodes CASSLIVSDRSGNTIYF.

The rearrangement links TRBV6-5 to TRBJ2-7, with D possibly called TRBD1 or TRBD2 (5 bases each). The CDR3 sequence is 14 residues long. Germline V CDR1 and CDR2: MNHEY, SVGAGI. Between the trimmed V and J ends, which lost 4 bases and 2 bases, there was a span of 12 bases. CDR3 residues: CASSSPRGTYEQYF. DNA of the CDR3: TGTGCCAGCAGTTCACCCCGGGGCACCTACGAGCAGTACTTC.

The chain uses TRBV4-2 and TRBJ1-2, with TRBD1 as a possible D gene (6 bases). V lost 2 bases to trimming and J lost 1 base, with 11 bases between them. The CDR3 spans 15 residues. Germline V gives CDR1 LGHNA, CDR2 YNFKEQ. CDR3 nucleotide sequence: TGTGCCAGCAGCCAAAGGACAGAGAATAACTATGGCTACACCTTC. This translates into CASSQRTENNYGYTF.

The rearrangement links TRBV27 to TRBJ2-3, with 8 bases fitting TRBD1. The CDR3 runs 16 residues. The junction had 8 bases not matched to a gene; V was cut back by 2 bases and J by 4 bases. Germline CDR1 MNHEY, CDR2 SMNVEV (reference sequence). CDR3 DNA: TGTGCCAGCAGTTTAACACCAGGGGGCATCGCAGATACGCAGTATTTT. It specifies CASSLTPGGIADTQYF.

This clone appeared a single time. The rearrangement uses TRBV11-3 and TRBJ2-3; no firm D call. CDR3 size: 13 residues. Germline-derived CDR1 and CDR2 are SGHNT and YENEEA. V was trimmed by 3 bases and J by 2 bases, leaving 6 bases between them. Here the CDR3 reads CASSLSVTDTQYF. The CDR3 bases are TGTGCCAGCAGCTTGTCCGTCACAGATACGCAGTATTTT.

The genes are TRBV2 and TRBJ2-1, with 12 bases that match TRBD2. This CDR3 is built from 16 residues. Germline V CDR1 and CDR2: SNHLY, FYNNEI. Unmatched junction bases numbered 7, after V lost 3 bases and J lost 7 bases. The CDR3 coding sequence is TGTGCCAGCAGTGACCCTGGACTAGCGGGGTGGAATGAGCAGTTCTTC. Translated, it gives CASSDPGLAGWNEQFF.

V and J are TRBV20-1 and TRBJ1-2; no definite D call. CDR3 length: 11 amino acids. Deletions cut 4 bases from V and 7 bases from J, with 10 bases between. Germline V gives CDR1 DFQATT, CDR2 SNEGSKA (reference sequence). CDR3: CSAISTAGYTF. The DNA of the CDR3 is TGCAGTGCTATCTCAACGGCTGGCTACACCTTC.

This chain connects TRBV6-1 to TRBJ1-4, with 9 bases matching TRBD1. With 6 bases clipped from V and 6 bases from J, the junction kept 8 bases outside the gene matches. The CDR3 has 15 amino acids. From germline, CDR1 is MNHNS and CDR2 SASEGT. This chain's CDR3 is CASRPRDREYEKLFF. CDR3 nucleotides: TGTGCCAGCAGACCCCGGGACAGGGAATATGAAAAACTGTTTTTT.

The V gene is TRBV5-1, the J gene TRBJ2-5; 7 positions match TRBD1. This CDR3 spans 14 amino acids. Germline CDR1 and CDR2: SGHRS and YFSETQ. V was clipped by 3 bases and J by 6 bases; unmatched bases: 8. The CDR3 DNA is TGCGCCAGCAGCTCGGATTGGACAGGTCAGACCCAGTACTTC. Encoded protein: CASSSDWTGQTQYF.

Concerning this clone: This same CDR3 is encoded by further DNA sequences in the sample. This rearrangement joins TRBV7-3 to TRBJ2-1; TRBD2 might be the D (6 bases). In germline, CDR1 is SGHTA, CDR2 FQGTGA. The V end was cut by 5 bases, the J end by 1 base, with 9 bases between. CDR3 length: 14 amino acids. CDR3 sequence (DNA): TGTGCCAGCAGCCCCGGGGGATCCTACAATGAGCAGTTCTTC. Protein product: CASSPGGSYNEQFF.

This chain joins TRBV5-6 and TRBJ1-1; D may be TRBD1 (6 bases). Trimming removed 1 base from V and 5 bases from J, with 12 bases in between. The CDR3 contains 14 residues. CDR1 SGHDT and CDR2 YYEEEE come from the germline V gene. CDR3 sequence reads: CASSLYQGWTEAFF. In nucleotides, the CDR3 is TGTGCCAGCAGCTTGTATCAGGGGTGGACTGAAGCTTTCTTT.

The rearrangement joins TRBV4-1 to TRBJ2-3; 13 nucleotides line up with TRBD2. This CDR3 contains 15 residues. Germline V CDR1 and CDR2: MGHRA, YSYEKL. The V and J ends lost 6 bases and 6 bases, in that order; junction bases with no gene match: 6. CDR3 residues: CASRLLAGGPDTQYF. The DNA for the CDR3 is TGCGCCAGCAGGTTACTAGCGGGGGGGCCGGATACGCAGTATTTT.

The chain is built from TRBV2 and TRBJ1-3; a possible D gene is TRBD1 (5 bases). V lost 0 bases, J lost 2 bases, and 5 bases lay in between. This CDR3 is 14 amino acids long. The germline CDR1 and CDR2 sequences are SNHLY and FYNNEI. DNA for the CDR3: TGTGCCAGCAGTGAAGCAGGGGCTGGAAACACCATATATTTT. It is translated as CASSEAGAGNTIYF.

As to this clone: This specimen includes other DNA sequences encoding the same CDR3. The chain recombines TRBV28 with TRBJ1-2; D is undetermined. The CDR3 loop spans 12 amino acids. Trimming removed 3 bases from V and 4 bases from J, with 6 bases in between. From germline, CDR1 is MDHEN and CDR2 SYDVKM. The CDR3 sequence: CASSFTGYGYTF. The CDR3 DNA reads as TGTGCCAGCAGTTTCACCGGCTATGGCTACACCTTC.

A remark on this clone: Within the sample, other DNA sequences also encode this same CDR3. V is TRBV7-9 and J is TRBJ1-2; no reliable D call. The CDR3 is made up of 12 amino acids. The V end was cut by 5 bases, the J end by 5 bases, with 9 bases between. Germline V gene sequence: CDR1 SEHNR, CDR2 FQNEAQ (reference sequence). The CDR3 region is CASSLVLYGYTF. DNA for the CDR3: TGTGCCAGCAGCCTAGTCCTTTATGGCTACACCTTC.

The chain has TRBV10-3 and TRBJ2-1, with 8 bases fitting TRBD1. Looked up from germline, CDR1 is ENHRY and CDR2 is SYGVKD. The CDR3 contains 14 residues. After removal of 9 bases from V and 9 bases from J, the junction contained 13 bases not matched to a gene. CDR3 bases: TGTGCCATTTCGCCACCCCCAGGGGGCAGTGAGCAGTTCTTC. Protein product: CAISPPPGGSEQFF.

This clone was counted a single time. The chain combines TRBV5-8 with TRBJ1-4; D may be TRBD1 (5 bases). The germline V and J ends were trimmed by 3 bases and 4 bases, with 10 bases remaining between them. Germline V gene data show CDR1 as SGHTS and CDR2 as YDEGEE. This CDR3 has 14 amino acids. The CDR3 nucleotides are TGTGCCAGCAGCTCGGGACGAATTAATGAAAAACTGTTTTTT. Protein: CASSSGRINEKLFF.

This clone has a handful of counts. The V call is TRBV23-1, the J call TRBJ2-7; D is unresolved. TRBV23-1 qualifies as an ORF whose function is uncertain. V gave up 3 bases and J gave up 0 bases, with 12 bases separating them. CDR3 length equals 15 residues. The CDR3 protein is CASSHGGPSSYEQYF. The CDR3 DNA reads as TGCGCCAGCAGTCATGGCGGCCCTAGCTCCTACGAGCAGTACTTC.

The genes are TRBV19 and TRBJ1-2; TRBD1 aligns across 7 bases. The CDR3 is made up of 14 amino acids. After removal of 7 bases from V and 4 bases from J, the junction contained 9 bases not matched to a gene. The germline CDR1 and CDR2 sequences are LNHDA and SQIVND (reference sequence). The CDR3 DNA reads as TGTGCCAGTACCTCTATGGGACAGTTCTATGGCTACACCTTC. This gives the protein CASTSMGQFYGYTF.

This clone showed up just a few times. Other DNA sequences within the sample encode an identical CDR3. The chain joins TRBV9 to TRBJ1-5; TRBD1 is a possible D gene (5 bases). CDR3 length: 14 amino acids. V shed 0 bases and J shed 1 base, with 5 bases lying between them. The germline gives CDR1 SGDLS, CDR2 YYNGEE. For the CDR3, the DNA is TGTGCCAGCAGCGTAGGGGACAGCAATCAGCCCCAGCATTTT. Translating gives CASSVGDSNQPQHF.

The genes are TRBV28 and TRBJ1-2, with 10 bases aligning to TRBD1. J gave up 5 bases and V 5 bases, and 8 bases lay outside the gene matches. Per the germline V gene, CDR1 is MDHEN and CDR2 is SYDVKM. CDR3 size: 15 residues. The CDR3 loop is CASSQPTGGGYGYTF. For the CDR3, the DNA is TGTGCCAGCAGTCAACCGACAGGGGGCGGGTATGGCTACACCTTC.

The chain is built from TRBV11-2 and TRBJ2-7; 8 bases agree with TRBD2. The CDR3 extends over 15 amino acids. The V gene's germline CDR1 is SGHAT and CDR2 FQNNGV. V lost 5 bases to trimming and J lost 0 bases; unmatched junction nucleotides: 6. CDR3: CASSHASGYSYEQYF. CDR3 DNA sequence: TGTGCCAGCAGCCACGCTAGCGGGTACTCCTACGAGCAGTACTTC.

This clone has just one count. The V gene is TRBV11-3, the J gene TRBJ2-7, with a possible D match to TRBD1 (5 bases). The CDR3 length is 12 residues. With 7 bases removed from V and 6 bases from J, the gap between germline ends came to 13 bases. CDR1 SGHNT and CDR2 YENEEA come from the germline V gene. CDR3 residues: CASTKDRSEQYF. CDR3 sequence (DNA): TGTGCCAGCACCAAAGACAGATCCGAGCAGTACTTC. The complete variable domain, with remaining parts taken from reference TRBV11-3 and TRBJ2-7, reads EAGVVQSPRYKIIEKKQPVAFWCNPISGHNTLYWYLQNLGQGPELLIRYENEEAVDDSQLPKDRFSAERLKGVDSTLKIQPAELGDSAVYLCASTKDRSEQYFGPGTRLTVT.

As concerns this clone: Other DNA sequences of this sample code for an identical CDR3. The J gene is TRBJ2-2, the V gene TRBV20-1; D not resolved. Germline CDR1 and CDR2: DFQATT and SNEGSKA (reference sequence). The CDR3 is 11 amino acids. V shed 5 bases and J shed 1 base, with 2 bases lying between them. CDR3: CSARNTGELFF. CDR3 in DNA: TGCAGTGCTCGGAACACCGGGGAGCTGTTTTTT.